The 4 T cell receptor beta chains listed next were all sequenced from one sample in a study of T cells in Graves' hyperthyroidism and ophthalmopathy. RNA transcripts were the template for amplifying TCR beta CDR3 regions. HTBI primers were used for first-round RT-PCR of the TCR CDR3. TCRdb reprocessed the multiplex PCR reads with MiXCR, giving one entry per CDR3 protein. The table has under 300,000 distinct CDR3 sequences, just over 14% seen once. What was sequenced was blood. The receptors originated from a woman aged 40 to 50 with Graves' hyperthyroidism that later progressed to Graves' ophthalmopathy.

This clonotype has at least ten counts. The chain combines TRBV6-1 with TRBJ2-5; D might be TRBD1 (6 bases). Trimming stripped 4 bases from V and 5 bases from J, with 17 bases between. This CDR3 is 15 amino acids long. From germline, CDR1 is MNHNS and CDR2 SASEGT. In DNA, the CDR3 is TGTGCCAGCAGTGCAGACAGGAGCAGTGTTGAGACCCAGTACTTC. Its protein product is CASSADRSSVETQYF.

Turning to this clonotype: A much larger clone differs by one base, so this may be a read error. The CDR3 DNA reads as TGTGCCAGCAGCTTCGGCGGAGGATCCAATCAGCCCCAGCATTTT. It yields the protein CASSFGGGSNQPQHF. The chain couples TRBV5-6 to TRBJ1-5; D call uncertain. V dropped 2 bases and J dropped 3 bases, with 12 bases sitting between them. The CDR3 sequence is 15 residues long. Germline CDR1 and CDR2: SGHDT and YYEEEE.

Many counts were recorded for this clonotype. V usage is TRBV28 and J usage is TRBJ1-5; 7 bases align to TRBD1. V gave up 2 bases and J gave up 5 bases; unmatched junction bases: 9. This CDR3 has 16 residues. Germline assignment: CDR1 MDHEN and CDR2 SYDVKM. DNA for the CDR3: TGTGCCAGCAGTTTAAGGGGCAGGGGGATTCATCAGCCCCAGCATTTT. Protein sequence: CASSLRGRGIHQPQHF. The full variable domain, its missing parts supplied by reference TRBV28 and TRBJ1-5, is DVKVTQSSRYLVKRTGEKVFLECVQDMDHENMFWYRQDPGLGLRLIYFSYDVKMKEKGDIPEGYSVSREKKERFSLILESASTNQTSMYLCASSLRGRGIHQPQHFGDGTRLSIL.

In this sample, this clonotype turned up a few times. A much bigger clone sits one base away, suggesting this may be a read error. This rearrangement joins TRBV12-3 or TRBV12-4 to TRBJ2-6; either TRBD1 or TRBD2 may fit D (5 bases each). The CDR3 is made up of 19 amino acids. Here the CDR3 reads CASCTRGVAQYSGANALTF. Written as DNA, the CDR3 is TGTGCCAGCTGTACGCGAGGGGTAGCGCAGTACTCTGGGGCCAACGCCCTGACTTTC.